This T cell receptor (beta chain) was captured by sequencing in a study of blood T cell repertoires in COVID-19. The table came from immunoSEQ multiplex PCR; TCRdb's copy has only in-frame clones and leaves some out. The profile shows approximately 280,000 clones, roughly 80% of them singletons. The germline CDR1 and CDR2 sequences are MGHDK and SYGVNS. The CDR3 sequence is 14 residues long. V lost 6 bases and J 6 bases, leaving 15 bases between the germline ends. This clone was found once. The receptor was derived from a man aged 35 to 55 who had been exposed to COVID-19. The chain combines TRBV25-1 with TRBJ1-5, with D unresolved. Sequencing was carried out using PBMCs or T cells enriched from blood (not recorded which). The CDR3 sequence is CASRDSIGLQPQHF. Here the CDR3 DNA reads TGTGCCAGCAGGGACTCTATAGGTCTTCAGCCCCAGCATTTT.